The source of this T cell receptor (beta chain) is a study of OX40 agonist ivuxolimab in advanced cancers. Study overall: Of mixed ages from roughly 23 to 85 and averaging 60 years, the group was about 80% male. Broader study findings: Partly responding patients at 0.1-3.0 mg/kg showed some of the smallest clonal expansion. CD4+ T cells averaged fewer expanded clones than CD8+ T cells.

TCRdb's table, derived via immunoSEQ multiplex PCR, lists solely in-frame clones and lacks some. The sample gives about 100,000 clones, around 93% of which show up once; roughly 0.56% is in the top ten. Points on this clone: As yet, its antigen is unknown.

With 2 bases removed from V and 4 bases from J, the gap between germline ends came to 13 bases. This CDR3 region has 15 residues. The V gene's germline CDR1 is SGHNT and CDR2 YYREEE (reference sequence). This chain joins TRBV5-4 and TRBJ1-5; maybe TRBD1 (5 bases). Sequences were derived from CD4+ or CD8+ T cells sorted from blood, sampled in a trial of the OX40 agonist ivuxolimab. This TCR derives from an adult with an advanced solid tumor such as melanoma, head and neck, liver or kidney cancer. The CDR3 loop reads CASSLGAGWNQPQHF. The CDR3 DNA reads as TGTGCCAGCAGCTTAGGTGCAGGGTGGAATCAGCCCCAGCATTTT. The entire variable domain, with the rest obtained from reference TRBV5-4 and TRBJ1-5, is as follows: ETGVTQSPTHLIKTRGQQVTLRCSSQSGHNTVSWYQQALGQGPQFIFQYYREEENGRGNFPPRFSGLQFPNYSSELNVNALELDDSALYLCASSLGAGWNQPQHFGDGTRLSIL.